The 25 T cell receptor beta chains listed next were all sequenced from one sample in a study of blood T cell repertoires in COVID-19. Sequenced by immunoSEQ multiplex PCR; TCRdb stores in-frame clones only, minus some. Of fewer than 150,000 clones listed, around nine tenths are singletons. Sequenced material: peripheral blood. All receptors derive from a man aged 50 to 60 with active or convalescent COVID-19.

The V call is TRBV7-9, the J call TRBJ2-1; D possibly corresponds to TRBD1 (6 bases). The V end was cut by 2 bases, the J end by 8 bases, with 10 bases between. Germline V lookup: CDR1 SEHNR, CDR2 FQNEAQ (reference sequence). This CDR3 has 13 residues. CDR3 nucleotide sequence: TGTGCCAGCAGCTTATCTGGGGGCCATGAGCAGTTCTTC. Residues: CASSLSGGHEQFF.

This sequence joins TRBV28 and TRBJ1-3; D might be TRBD1 (5 bases). The CDR3 contains 14 residues. CDR1 is MDHEN and CDR2 is SYDVKM in the germline V gene. V was shortened by 6 bases and J by 3 bases, with 12 bases between the two germline ends. CDR3 bases: TGTGCCAGCAGGACTGGGGCAGGTGGAAACACCATATATTTT. Its translation: CASRTGAGGNTIYF.

V and J are TRBV19 and TRBJ1-2, with D unresolved. The CDR3 has 14 residues. Trimming pared 7 bases from V and 6 bases from J, leaving 18 bases between. CDR1 is LNHDA and CDR2 is SQIVND in the germline V gene (reference sequence). The DNA of the CDR3 is TGTGCCAGTACTACTGGGAGGGAGAAGGATGGCTACACCTTC. Protein sequence: CASTTGREKDGYTF.

The J gene is TRBJ1-5, the V gene TRBV6-5; D remains unclear. CDR3 size: 15 residues. V was pared by 0 bases and J by 1 base, with 7 bases between. Germline CDR1 and CDR2: MNHEY and SVGAGI. Here the CDR3 reads CASSYSGQSNQPQHF. CDR3 bases: TGTGCCAGCAGTTACTCTGGGCAGAGCAATCAGCCCCAGCATTTT.

The V and J genes are TRBV7-9 and TRBJ2-2, with D perhaps matching TRBD1 (5 bases). Trimming pared 6 bases from V and 1 base from J, leaving 18 bases between. Germline CDR1 is SEHNR and CDR2 is FQNEAQ (reference sequence). The CDR3 extends over 17 amino acids. CDR3 sequence: CASREPLGQGNTGELFF. CDR3 in DNA: TGTGCCAGCAGAGAACCCCTCGGGCAGGGGAACACCGGGGAGCTGTTTTTT.

The gene calls are TRBV6-5 and TRBJ1-5; maybe TRBD1 (6 bases). Germline values: CDR1 MNHEY, CDR2 SVGAGI. V lost 6 bases, J lost 9 bases, and 12 bases lay in between. The CDR3 runs to 12 residues. The DNA of the CDR3 is TGTGCCAGCAGCGCCACAGGGAGGCCCCAGCATTTT. Translation: CASSATGRPQHF.

This rearrangement joins TRBV19 to TRBJ2-7, with 10 bases fitting TRBD2. V gave up 3 bases and J gave up 2 bases; unmatched junction bases: 4. Germline V gene data show CDR1 as LNHDA and CDR2 as SQIVND (reference sequence). CDR3 length equals 15 residues. CDR3 residues: CASSILSGRPYEQYF. In DNA, the CDR3 is TGTGCCAGTAGTATCCTTAGCGGGAGGCCCTACGAGCAGTACTTC.

The gene calls are TRBV5-6 and TRBJ2-7, with 7 positions matching TRBD1. The CDR3 totals 15 residues. CDR1 SGHDT and CDR2 YYEEEE come from the germline V gene. After removal of 4 bases from V and 1 base from J, the junction contained 8 bases not matched to a gene. The CDR3 region is CASSLGQASSYEQYF. DNA for the CDR3: TGTGCCAGCAGCCTCGGACAGGCGAGTTCCTACGAGCAGTACTTC. The full variable domain, its missing parts supplied by reference TRBV5-6 and TRBJ2-7, is DAGVTQSPTHLIKTRGQQVTLRCSPKSGHDTVSWYQQALGQGPQFIFQYYEEEERQRGNFPDRFSGHQFPNYSSELNVNALLLGDSALYLCASSLGQASSYEQYFGPGTRLTVT.

CDR3 in DNA: TGCGCCAGCAGCCCAAGATTCAAGGGGACACTTCAGCCCCAGCATTTT. Translation gives CASSPRFKGTLQPQHF. The rearrangement links TRBV4-1 to TRBJ1-5; TRBD1 is a possible D gene (6 bases). The CDR3 loop spans 16 amino acids. The V end lost 4 bases, the J end lost 6 bases, and 19 bases lay between the germline ends. Germline CDR1 and CDR2: MGHRA and YSYEKL.

The J gene is TRBJ2-7, the V gene TRBV5-1; 8 bases fit TRBD2. V was clipped by 5 bases and J by 1 base; unmatched bases: 8. Germline V lookup: CDR1 SGHRS, CDR2 YFSETQ. The CDR3 contains 15 residues. CDR3 residues: CASRAYAGGSYEQYF. DNA for the CDR3: TGCGCCAGCAGAGCTTATGCGGGGGGTTCCTACGAGCAGTACTTC. Complete variable domain (other parts from reference TRBV5-1 and TRBJ2-7): KAGVTQTPRYLIKTRGQQVTLSCSPISGHRSVSWYQQTPGQGLQFLFEYFSETQRNKGNFPGRFSGRQFSNSRSEMNVSTLELGDSALYLCASRAYAGGSYEQYFGPGTRLTVT.

This sequence joins TRBV9 and TRBJ1-3; D is possibly TRBD1 (5 bases). The CDR3 contains 16 residues. Looked up from germline, CDR1 is SGDLS and CDR2 is YYNGEE. V lost 4 bases and J lost 0, with 14 bases in between. CDR3 bases: TGTGCCAGCAGCACCCACCGGGGGATCTCTGGAAACACCATATATTTT. This gives the protein CASSTHRGISGNTIYF.

The rearrangement links TRBV28 to TRBJ2-3; 7 positions agree with TRBD2. The germline V gene encodes CDR1 MDHEN and CDR2 SYDVKM. Losses at the gene ends were 8 bases for V and 0 bases for J; bases not matched to a gene: 8. There are 15 residues in the CDR3. The CDR3 is CASGEGAPSTDTQYF. CDR3 nucleotides: TGTGCCAGCGGGGAGGGAGCACCTAGCACAGATACGCAGTATTTT.

This rearrangement joins TRBV4-3 to TRBJ2-4; 7 bases line up with TRBD1. This CDR3 comprises 14 residues. Germline assignment: CDR1 LGHNA and CDR2 YSLEER. Losses at the gene ends were 1 base for V and 12 bases for J; bases not matched to a gene: 9. CDR3 DNA sequence: TGCGCCAGCAGCCAAGCCACCCACAGGGGCGGTCAGTACTTC. Translating it yields CASSQATHRGGQYF.

The chain carries TRBV19 and TRBJ1-5; D is unclear. V lost 6 bases and J lost 6, with 9 bases in between. CDR1 is LNHDA, CDR2 SQIVND, per germline (reference sequence). This CDR3 is built from 12 residues. The CDR3 region is CASSAIGQPQHF. In DNA, the CDR3 is TGTGCCAGTAGCGCGATTGGTCAGCCCCAGCATTTT.

The chain joins TRBV6-5 to TRBJ1-1; D is unclear. Germline assignment: CDR1 MNHEY and CDR2 SVGAGI. The CDR3 contains 13 residues. Trimming cost V 1 base and J 1 base, with 4 bases left between them. Written as DNA, the CDR3 is TGTGCCAGCAGTTACTACGGGAACACTGAAGCTTTCTTT. It is translated as CASSYYGNTEAFF.

The chain links TRBV11-2 to TRBJ1-4; unclear D gene. Germline loops: CDR1 SGHAT, CDR2 FQNNGV. The CDR3 runs to 15 residues. Trimming stripped 3 bases from V and 4 bases from J, with 12 bases between. CDR3 region: CASSFFAVFNEKLFF. The CDR3 DNA reads as TGTGCCAGCAGCTTTTTTGCAGTTTTTAATGAAAAACTGTTTTTT. Combining the CDR3 with reference TRBV11-2 and TRBJ1-4 gives the whole variable domain EAGVAQSPRYKIIEKRQSVAFWCNPISGHATLYWYQQILGQGPKLLIQFQNNGVVDDSQLPKDRFSAERLKGVDSTLKIQPAKLEDSAVYLCASSFFAVFNEKLFFGSGTQLSVL.

This clone was observed a single time. The chain combines TRBV11-1 with TRBJ2-1, with TRBD1 identical over 8 bases. The germline gives CDR1 SGHAT, CDR2 FQDESV (reference sequence). The CDR3 sequence is 16 residues long. J gave up 7 bases and V 1 base, and 9 bases lay outside the gene matches. CDR3 coding DNA: TGTGCCAGCAGCTTAGTGGGGTCAGGGGGCGGGAATGAGCAGTTCTTC. Protein: CASSLVGSGGGNEQFF.

The chain links TRBV27 to TRBJ2-1, with TRBD2 matching 10 bases. The length of the CDR3 is 16 residues. The ends lost 3 bases at V and 7 bases at J; junction bases unmatched: 9. Germline CDR1 and CDR2: MNHEY and SMNVEV (reference sequence). CDR3 in DNA: TGTGCCAGCAGTTTCCTTGCTAGCGGGGGACCAAATGAGCAGTTCTTC. This sequence encodes CASSFLASGGPNEQFF.

The CDR3 here is CASSPGTGVVQPQHF. CDR3 in DNA: TGTGCCAGCTCACCAGGGACAGGGGTGGTTCAGCCCCAGCATTTT. This rearrangement joins TRBV18 to TRBJ1-5; 10 nucleotides agree with TRBD1. Germline V lookup: CDR1 KGHSH, CDR2 LQKENI. This CDR3 has 15 residues. The J segment lost 6 bases and the V segment lost 2 bases, leaving 4 bases of the junction unmatched. The entire variable domain, with the rest obtained from reference TRBV18 and TRBJ1-5, is as follows: NAGVMQNPRHLVRRRGQEARLRCSPMKGHSHVYWYRQLPEEGLKFMVYLQKENIIDESGMPKERFSAEFPKEGPSILRIQQVVRGDSAAYFCASSPGTGVVQPQHFGDGTRLSIL.

The V gene is TRBV27, the J gene TRBJ2-1; 11 positions match TRBD2. J lost 4 bases, V lost 5 bases, and 7 bases had no gene match. Germline assignment: CDR1 MNHEY and CDR2 SMNVEV (reference sequence). The CDR3 covers 16 residues. CDR3 protein: CASSPTGTSGYNEQFF. CDR3 coding DNA: TGTGCCAGCAGTCCTACCGGGACTAGCGGATACAATGAGCAGTTCTTC.

This sequence joins TRBV5-1 and TRBJ1-1; D uncertain. Germline-derived CDR1 and CDR2 are SGHRS and YFSETQ. The ends were cut back, 0 bases at V and 4 bases at J, with 16 bases in the middle. There are 16 residues in the CDR3. As DNA, the CDR3 is TGCGCCAGCAGCTTGGAAGGTCAGAGCGTTAGCACTGAAGCTTTCTTT. Translation gives CASSLEGQSVSTEAFF.

The gene calls are TRBV18 and TRBJ2-7; tentatively, D is TRBD2 (5 bases). V was shortened by 6 bases and J by 2 bases, with 17 bases between the two germline ends. CDR3 size: 15 residues. Germline CDR1 reads KGHSH; CDR2 reads LQKENI. The CDR3 DNA follows: TGTGCCAGCTCTCCCATCGGGGTCCCGGCCTACGAGCAGTACTTC. Encoded protein: CASSPIGVPAYEQYF. Combining the CDR3 with reference TRBV18 and TRBJ2-7 gives the whole variable domain NAGVMQNPRHLVRRRGQEARLRCSPMKGHSHVYWYRQLPEEGLKFMVYLQKENIIDESGMPKERFSAEFPKEGPSILRIQQVVRGDSAAYFCASSPIGVPAYEQYFGPGTRLTVT.

This rearrangement joins TRBV6-5 to TRBJ1-6, with TRBD1 identical over 8 bases. CDR1 MNHEY and CDR2 SVGAGI come from the germline V gene. The CDR3 loop spans 13 amino acids. J gave up 7 bases and V 5 bases, and 1 base lay outside the gene matches. CDR3 residues: CASSRTGNSPLHF. CDR3 sequence (DNA): TGTGCCAGCAGTCGGACAGGGAATTCACCCCTCCACTTT.

The V call is TRBV7-8, the J call TRBJ1-4; no clear D gene. This CDR3 has 19 residues. Germline V gene data show CDR1 as SGHVS and CDR2 as FQNEAQ. Trimming removed 5 bases from V and 0 bases from J, with 22 bases in between. CDR3 coding DNA: TGTGCCAGCAGCCCACGTGTTAAACAGACCAGTGCAACTAATGAAAAACTGTTTTTT. Its translation: CASSPRVKQTSATNEKLFF.

The chain is built from TRBV5-4 and TRBJ1-2; 7 bases agree with TRBD1. Germline V gives CDR1 SGHNT, CDR2 YYREEE (reference sequence). With V trimmed by 1 base and J by 7 bases, 4 bases remained unmatched. CDR3 length: 13 amino acids. The CDR3: CASSLQGGGGYTF. The CDR3 coding sequence is TGTGCCAGCAGCTTGCAGGGGGGAGGTGGCTACACCTTC.